Below are 15 T cell receptor beta chains sequenced from a single sample in a study of OX40 agonist ivuxolimab in advanced cancers. The repertoire was sequenced with immunoSEQ multiplex PCR; TCRdb's copy has only in-frame clones and lacks some. The sample carries over 95,000 clones, over 85% recorded once. The specimen comprised CD4+ or CD8+ T cells sorted from blood, sampled in a trial of the OX40 agonist ivuxolimab. The receptor source for this set is an adult with an advanced solid tumor such as melanoma, head and neck, liver or kidney cancer.

This chain joins TRBV9 and TRBJ2-1; 10 positions match TRBD1. The germline CDR1 and CDR2 sequences are SGDLS and YYNGEE. V shed 4 bases and J 4 bases; nucleotides not matched to a gene: 5. The length of the CDR3 is 15 residues. CDR3 in amino acids: CASSLGTGEYNEQFF. CDR3 nucleotides: TGTGCCAGCAGCCTCGGGACAGGGGAATACAATGAGCAGTTCTTC.

Here the CDR3 reads CASTPRGAGPGELFF. DNA for the CDR3: TGTGCCAGCACCCCGAGGGGCGCGGGGCCCGGGGAGCTGTTTTTT. The rearrangement uses TRBV28 and TRBJ2-2; D is possibly TRBD2 (6 bases). Germline CDR1 and CDR2: MDHEN and SYDVKM. V was pared by 7 bases and J by 6 bases, with 18 bases between. This CDR3 has 15 residues.

This clone was seen repeatedly, ten times or more. Written as DNA, the CDR3 is TGTGCCAGCTCACCCCAGGGAAACACTGGAAACACCATATATTTT. It is translated as CASSPQGNTGNTIYF. This rearrangement joins TRBV18 to TRBJ1-3, with a tentative D call TRBD1 (5 bases). Trimming left V 3 bases short and J 2 bases short, with 11 bases between. This CDR3 is 15 amino acids long. Germline-derived CDR1 and CDR2 are KGHSH and LQKENI. Using reference TRBV18 and TRBJ1-3 for the parts outside the CDR3, the full variable domain is NAGVMQNPRHLVRRRGQEARLRCSPMKGHSHVYWYRQLPEEGLKFMVYLQKENIIDESGMPKERFSAEFPKEGPSILRIQQVVRGDSAAYFCASSPQGNTGNTIYFGEGSWLTVV.

This rearrangement joins TRBV18 to TRBJ2-1, with 10 bases identical to TRBD1. The CDR3 is made up of 18 amino acids. Germline CDR1 and CDR2: KGHSH and LQKENI. V lost 6 bases, J lost 0 bases, and 11 bases stayed unmatched. The CDR3 loop reads CASSPGTGAPGSYNEQFF. The CDR3 DNA sequence: TGTGCCAGCTCCCCCGGGACAGGGGCCCCCGGCTCCTACAATGAGCAGTTCTTC.

The table lists this clone with a few counts. The same CDR3 arises from other DNA sequences in this sample as well. The gene calls are TRBV7-9 and TRBJ2-2, with 8 bases lining up with TRBD1. This CDR3 comprises 15 residues. V shed 5 bases and J 2 bases; nucleotides not matched to a gene: 4. Germline CDR1 and CDR2: SEHNR and FQNEAQ (reference sequence). The CDR3 sequence is CASSPGQGNTGELFF. The CDR3 nucleotides are TGTGCCAGCAGCCCCGGACAGGGAAACACCGGGGAGCTGTTTTTT.

The V call is TRBV18, the J call TRBJ2-7, with a weak D call TRBD1 (6 bases). Germline loops: CDR1 KGHSH, CDR2 LQKENI. The CDR3 sequence is 13 residues long. Trimming removed 4 bases at V and 4 bases at J, with 11 bases between. The DNA of the CDR3 is TGTGCCAGCTCACTCGCTAGGGGGTACGAGCAGTACTTC. Protein sequence: CASSLARGYEQYF.

V is TRBV19 and J is TRBJ2-5; 9 nucleotides match TRBD2. The CDR3 totals 14 residues. Looked up from germline, CDR1 is LNHDA and CDR2 is SQIVND (reference sequence). V gave up 3 bases and J gave up 5 bases; unmatched junction bases: 4. CDR3: CASSMTGTSETQYF. CDR3 in DNA: TGTGCCAGTAGTATGACCGGGACTAGCGAGACCCAGTACTTC.

This sequence joins TRBV29-1 and TRBJ2-3, with TRBD2 matching 10 bases. The CDR3 spans 15 residues. The V and J ends lost 1 base and 1 base, in that order; junction bases with no gene match: 2. Germline lookup yields CDR1 SQVTM and CDR2 ANQGSEA. CDR3 sequence reads: CSVEGSGGGTDTQYF. CDR3 DNA: TGCAGCGTTGAAGGCAGCGGGGGGGGCACAGATACGCAGTATTTT.

V and J are TRBV25-1 and TRBJ2-3; D ambiguous. The CDR3 is made up of 15 amino acids. V dropped 4 bases and J dropped 6 bases, with 17 bases sitting between them. Germline V gene lookup returns CDR1 MGHDK and CDR2 SYGVNS. CDR3 protein: CASSGPKPPSDTQYF. In DNA, the CDR3 is TGTGCCAGCAGTGGACCGAAACCGCCATCGGATACGCAGTATTTT.

In nucleotides, the CDR3 is TGTGCCAGCAGTACACAGGGAACCTTCTCTGGAAACACCATATATTTT. This gives the protein CASSTQGTFSGNTIYF. The rearrangement uses TRBV7-2 and TRBJ1-3; D is perhaps TRBD1 (6 bases). Trimming took off 6 bases at V and 0 bases at J, with 15 bases between the two ends. CDR3 length: 16 amino acids. Looked up from germline, CDR1 is SGHTA and CDR2 is FQGNSA.

V gene TRBV15 combines with J gene TRBJ2-3; TRBD2 matches 10 bases. V shed 3 bases and J 3 bases; nucleotides not matched to a gene: 15. Germline V gives CDR1 LNHNV, CDR2 YYDKDF (reference sequence). The CDR3 covers 19 residues. The CDR3 nucleotides are TGTGCCACCAGCAGCGGCCCAGCGGGGGGGGGCCAGAGGACAGATACGCAGTATTTT. This sequence encodes CATSSGPAGGGQRTDTQYF.

The chain combines TRBV9 with TRBJ2-1; weak D call: TRBD1 (5 bases). Germline CDR1 and CDR2: SGDLS and YYNGEE. The CDR3 covers 12 residues. V lost 3 bases to trimming and J lost 7 bases, with 8 bases between them. The CDR3 DNA reads TGTGCCAGCAGCGAGCAGGGAAATGAGCAGTTCTTC. This gives the protein CASSEQGNEQFF.

The sample holds a few counts of this clone. V usage is TRBV11-2 and J usage is TRBJ2-7; D is possibly TRBD1 or TRBD2 (5 bases each). Trimming left V 5 bases short and J 4 bases short, with 12 bases between. Germline V gives CDR1 SGHAT, CDR2 FQNNGV. The CDR3 is made up of 13 amino acids. Here the CDR3 reads CASSAQWGYEQYF. As DNA, the CDR3 is TGTGCCAGCAGCGCACAGTGGGGGTACGAGCAGTACTTC.

This clone was detected once. The J gene is TRBJ2-3, the V gene TRBV5-8; D uncertain. The CDR3 extends over 13 amino acids. CDR1 and CDR2 (germline): SGHTS, YDEGEE. The V end was cut by 2 bases, the J end by 0 bases, with 4 bases between. DNA of the CDR3: TGTGCCAGCAGCTTTCTTAGCACAGATACGCAGTATTTT. It specifies CASSFLSTDTQYF.

The CDR3 DNA is TGTGCCAGCAGCTCAGTGGGGGTAGGCAATCAGCCCCAGCATTTT. This codes for CASSSVGVGNQPQHF. The rearrangement uses TRBV7-2 and TRBJ1-5; D perhaps matches TRBD1 (5 bases). This CDR3 has 15 amino acids. Germline V gene data show CDR1 as SGHTA and CDR2 as FQGNSA. V dropped 4 bases and J dropped 2 bases, with 12 bases sitting between them.